The 19 T cell receptor beta chains listed next were all sequenced from one sample in a study of T cell clonality in common variable immunodeficiency. Profiling relied on immunoSEQ multiplex PCR, and the TCRdb table lists in-frame clones only, not all of them. The sample includes roughly 60,000 clones, none of them occurring once. The sequencing sample was made of peripheral blood mononuclear cells. These receptors were taken from a person aged 18 to 75 in good health.

This clone was observed many times. The read ends 3 residues shy of where the CDR3 ends; the end is completed using the germline J gene. This chain connects TRBV18 to TRBJ2-4; tentative D call: TRBD1 (5 bases). The CDR3 spans 16 residues. Germline V gives CDR1 KGHSH, CDR2 LQKENI. Trimming cost V 2 bases and J 1 base, with 12 bases left between them. CDR3 DNA (partial): TGTGCCAGCTCACCAAGCCAGGGAATCGCCAAAAACATT. This translates into CASSPSQGIAKNI. The complete CDR3 reads CASSPSQGIAKNIQYF. The variable domain in full, with the rest retrieved from reference TRBV18 and TRBJ2-4, is NAGVMQNPRHLVRRRGQEARLRCSPMKGHSHVYWYRQLPEEGLKFMVYLQKENIIDESGMPKERFSAEFPKEGPSILRIQQVVRGDSAAYFCASSPSQGIAKNIQYFGAGTRLSVL.

At least ten counts were recorded for this clone. The missing CDR3 end, 3 residues past where the read stops, is filled in from the germline J gene. This chain connects TRBV20-1 to TRBJ2-1; D perhaps matches TRBD2 (6 bases). Trimming took 1 base from V and 3 from J, leaving 16 bases between them. The V gene's germline CDR1 is DFQATT and CDR2 SNEGSKA (reference sequence). This CDR3 region has 16 residues. This chain's CDR3 is CSARAHTGTYYNEQFF. The part of the CDR3 DNA that was read is TGCAGTGCTAGAGCGCACACCGGGACTTACTACAATGAG.

The table lists this clone with many counts. Sequencing ends 3 residues short of the CDR3 end; the germline J gene provides the rest. The rearrangement joins TRBV9 to TRBJ2-2; a weak D match, TRBD1 (5 bases). Germline V lookup: CDR1 SGDLS, CDR2 YYNGEE. The CDR3 has 16 residues. Trimming shortened V by 0 bases and J by 2 bases, and 11 bases separated the two germline ends. Incomplete CDR3 DNA: TGTGCCAGCAGCGTAGTTGGGGCGCCCAACACCGGGGAG. Amino acids: CASSVVGAPNTGE. The complete CDR3 protein is CASSVVGAPNTGELFF.

At least ten counts were recorded for this clone. The observed sequence ends 3 residues before the CDR3 terminus, with the missing tail filled in from the germline J gene. The V and J genes are TRBV7-3 and TRBJ2-1; 9 nucleotides match TRBD2. V shed 5 bases and J 7 bases; nucleotides not matched to a gene: 6. This CDR3 region has 14 residues. Per the germline V gene, CDR1 is SGHTA and CDR2 is FQGTGA. CDR3 DNA (partial): TGTGCCAGCAGCCCTAATAGCGGGAGTAATGAG. Translated: CASSPNSGSNE. The full CDR3 sequence reads CASSPNSGSNEQFF. The variable domain in full, completed from reference TRBV7-3 and TRBJ2-1, reads GAGVSQTPSNKVTEKGKYVELRCDPISGHTALYWYRQSLGQGPEFLIYFQGTGAADDSGLPNDRFFAVRPEGSVSTLKIQRTERGDSAVYLCASSPNSGSNEQFFGPGTRLTVL.

This clone was seen ten or more times. The read ends 3 residues shy of where the CDR3 ends; the end is completed using the germline J gene. The J gene is TRBJ2-5, the V gene TRBV3-1 (or the pseudogene TRBV3-2); the D gene is possibly TRBD1 (6 bases). V was pared by 2 bases and J by 5 bases, with 27 bases between. CDR3 length: 19 amino acids. CDR1 and CDR2 (germline): LGHDT, YNNKEL (reference sequence). CDR3 DNA (partial): TGTGCCAGCAGCCAATGGGAAGCTACCAGGGGAGAAGAGAGGGAGACC. Its protein is CASSQWEATRGEERET. The whole CDR3 is CASSQWEATRGEERETQYF.

There are many counts of this clone. The CDR3 end is not reached by the read, which stops 3 residues before it; the germline J gene fills it in. The chain links TRBV29-1 to TRBJ2-3; D ambiguous. The germline gives CDR1 SQVTM, CDR2 ANQGSEA. Trimming took off 0 bases at V and 0 bases at J, with 7 bases between the two ends. There are 14 residues in the CDR3. CDR3 protein: CSVEDPGSTDTQYF. The part of the CDR3 DNA that was read is TGCAGCGTTGAAGACCCGGGTAGCACAGATACG.

This clone was detected ten times or more. The read comes to an end 3 residues before the CDR3 does, leaving the germline J gene to fill in the end. The chain joins TRBV7-8 to TRBJ2-7; D is uncertain. The germline V gene encodes CDR1 SGHVS and CDR2 FQNEAQ. The germline V and J ends were trimmed by 2 bases and 2 bases, with 10 bases remaining between them. The CDR3 totals 14 residues. The CDR3 sequence is CASSLRKGPYEQYF. The CDR3 DNA, read in part, is TGTGCCAGCAGCTTAAGAAAGGGTCCCTACGAG. The whole variable domain, filled in from reference TRBV7-8 and TRBJ2-7, reads GAGVSQSPRYKVAKRGQDVALRCDPISGHVSLFWYQQALGQGPEFLTYFQNEAQLDKSGLPSDRFFAERPEGSVSTLKIQRTQQEDSAVYLCASSLRKGPYEQYFGPGTRLTVT.

This clone was detected many times. The read is 3 residues too short to cover the CDR3 end, so that end is filled in from the germline J gene. The chain combines TRBV28 with TRBJ1-5, with 8 bases lining up with TRBD1. The germline CDR1 and CDR2 sequences are MDHEN and SYDVKM. Trimming cost V 6 bases and J 5 bases; bases outside gene matches: 3. The CDR3 consists of 13 residues. The covered CDR3 bases are TGTGCCAGCAGGCAGGGGGCGGATCAGCCC. Protein product: CASRQGADQP. The entire CDR3 reads CASRQGADQPQHF.

Of note for this clone: With the read ending 3 residues before the CDR3 end, the germline J gene is used to fill in that end. This chain links TRBV13 with TRBJ2-1; 9 bases align to TRBD2. Trimming cost V 5 bases and J 0 bases; bases outside gene matches: 14. CDR1 and CDR2 from the germline V gene are PRHDT and FYEKMQ (reference sequence). The CDR3 contains 19 residues. Partial CDR3 DNA: TGTGCCAGCAGCCCGACAGGCGCCCTAGCGGGAAGCTCCTACAATGAG. Protein: CASSPTGALAGSSYNE. The complete CDR3 reads CASSPTGALAGSSYNEQFF.

This clone was recorded many times. The read halts 3 residues ahead of the CDR3 end, with the missing end drawn from the germline J gene. V gene TRBV12-3 or TRBV12-4 combines with J gene TRBJ1-2, with a weak D call TRBD1 (6 bases). This CDR3 spans 15 amino acids. V was cut by 7 bases and J by 2 bases, with 17 bases left in between. CDR3 bases read: TGTGCCAGCACCCTACAGGGTCCCGTAAACTATGGC. This sequence encodes CASTLQGPVNYG. The entire CDR3 sequence reads CASTLQGPVNYGYTF.

This clone occurred many times. The read terminates 3 residues ahead of where the CDR3 ends, so the germline J gene completes it. This rearrangement joins TRBV2 to TRBJ1-5; TRBD1 agrees at 7 bases. Per germline, CDR1 SNHLY and CDR2 FYNNEI. The junction had 10 bases not matched to a gene; V was cut back by 5 bases and J by 0 bases. The CDR3 runs to 17 residues. Incomplete CDR3 DNA: TGTGCCAGCAGTCAAATGGGGGGACAGTTTAGCAATCAGCCC. This gives the protein CASSQMGGQFSNQP. The CDR3 in full is CASSQMGGQFSNQPQHF.

This clone was counted ten times or more. The CDR3 end is not reached by the read, which stops 3 residues before it; the germline J gene fills it in. This chain uses TRBV7-8 with TRBJ2-1, with 7 bases matching TRBD1. The germline V gene has CDR1 SGHVS and CDR2 FQNEAQ. The ends lost 5 bases at V and 4 bases at J; junction bases unmatched: 11. The CDR3 loop spans 16 amino acids. The covered CDR3 bases are TGTGCCAGCAGCCGATCCGGGACAGCTTTATACAATGAG. This gives the protein CASSRSGTALYNE. In full, the CDR3 reads CASSRSGTALYNEQFF. Full variable domain (outside the CDR3, taken from reference TRBV7-8 and TRBJ2-1): GAGVSQSPRYKVAKRGQDVALRCDPISGHVSLFWYQQALGQGPEFLTYFQNEAQLDKSGLPSDRFFAERPEGSVSTLKIQRTQQEDSAVYLCASSRSGTALYNEQFFGPGTRLTVL.

This clone was found many times. The CDR3 end falls 3 residues outside the read, so it is completed with the germline J gene. The genes are TRBV13 and TRBJ1-1, with 10 positions matching TRBD1. The CDR3 has 15 amino acids. Germline V gene lookup returns CDR1 PRHDT and CDR2 FYEKMQ (reference sequence). J gave up 6 bases and V 7 bases, and 11 bases lay outside the gene matches. Partial CDR3 DNA: TGTGCCAGCACCCTGTGGGGACAGGGGATACCTGAA. It is translated as CASTLWGQGIPE. The whole CDR3 region reads CASTLWGQGIPEAFF.

This clone was recorded many times. From the germline J gene comes the end of the CDR3, since the read stops 3 residues before it. This sequence joins TRBV24-1 and TRBJ2-5; 9 positions agree with TRBD2. V was pared by 11 bases and J by 4 bases, with 4 bases of the junction left unmatched. Germline CDR1 and CDR2: KGHDR and SFDVKD. This CDR3 has 12 amino acids. The sequenced part of the CDR3 DNA is TGTGCCAGTAGCGGGAGTACAGAGACC. Protein: CASSGSTET. The full CDR3 protein reads CASSGSTETQYF.

The table lists this clone with many counts. The CDR3 goes on 3 residues after the read ends, and that part is filled in from the germline J gene. The rearrangement links TRBV13 to TRBJ2-1; 8 bases agree with TRBD2. V was clipped by 2 bases and J by 3 bases; unmatched bases: 0. The germline V gene encodes CDR1 PRHDT and CDR2 FYEKMQ (reference sequence). This CDR3 is 14 amino acids long. This CDR3 reads CASSLRGGYNEQFF. Partial CDR3 DNA: TGTGCCAGCAGCTTACGGGGGGGCTACAATGAG.

This clone was seen ten or more times. The read comes to an end 3 residues before the CDR3 does, leaving the germline J gene to fill in the end. The chain uses TRBV29-1 and TRBJ1-3; TRBD1 might be the D (6 bases). V lost 3 bases to trimming and J lost 4 bases, with 13 bases between them. There are 14 residues in the CDR3. Germline V gene lookup returns CDR1 SQVTM and CDR2 ANQGSEA. Partial CDR3 DNA: TGCAGCGTTGAGGGACAACCTCCAGGAAACACC. It specifies CSVEGQPPGNT. The entire CDR3 is CSVEGQPPGNTIYF.

This clone was counted ten times or more. The CDR3 end lies 3 residues beyond the end of the read and is filled in from the germline J gene. This chain uses TRBV7-9 with TRBJ2-3; weak D call: TRBD1 (6 bases). Germline CDR1 and CDR2: SEHNR and FQNEAQ (reference sequence). V was clipped by 1 base and J by 1 base, with 9 bases between them. CDR3 length: 15 amino acids. This CDR3 is CASSLEQGRTDTQYF. CDR3 DNA (partial): TGTGCCAGCAGCTTAGAACAGGGTCGCACAGATACG.

This clone showed up many times. The CDR3 end is not reached by the read, which stops 3 residues before it; the germline J gene fills it in. This rearrangement joins TRBV15 to TRBJ2-1, with D perhaps matching TRBD1 (6 bases). The germline CDR1 and CDR2 sequences are LNHNV and YYDKDF (reference sequence). CDR3 length equals 15 residues. V was clipped by 5 bases and J by 7 bases, with 18 bases between them. CDR3 protein: CATSFDRLSKNEQFF. Incomplete CDR3 DNA: TGTGCCACCAGCTTCGACAGGCTCAGTAAGAATGAG.

This clone came up many times. The read finishes 3 residues shy of the CDR3 end, and the germline J gene is used to complete it. The rearrangement joins TRBV12-3 or TRBV12-4 to TRBJ2-1; D is unclear. The V end was cut by 3 bases, the J end by 0 bases, with 9 bases between. The CDR3 has 15 residues. Incomplete CDR3 DNA: TGTGCCAGCAGTTTGGGCAAATTCTCCTACAATGAG. It encodes CASSLGKFSYNE. The CDR3 reads in full as CASSLGKFSYNEQFF.